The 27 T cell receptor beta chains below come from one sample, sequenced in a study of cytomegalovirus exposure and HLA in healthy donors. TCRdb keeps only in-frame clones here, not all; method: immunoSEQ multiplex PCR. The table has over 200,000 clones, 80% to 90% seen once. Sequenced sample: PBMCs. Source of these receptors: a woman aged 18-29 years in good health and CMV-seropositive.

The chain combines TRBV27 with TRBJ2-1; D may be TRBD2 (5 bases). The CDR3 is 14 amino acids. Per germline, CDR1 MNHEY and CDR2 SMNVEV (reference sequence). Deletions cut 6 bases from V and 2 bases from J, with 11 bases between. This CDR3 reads CASRDYSPYNEQFF. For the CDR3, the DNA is TGTGCCAGCAGAGACTACTCCCCCTACAATGAGCAGTTCTTC.

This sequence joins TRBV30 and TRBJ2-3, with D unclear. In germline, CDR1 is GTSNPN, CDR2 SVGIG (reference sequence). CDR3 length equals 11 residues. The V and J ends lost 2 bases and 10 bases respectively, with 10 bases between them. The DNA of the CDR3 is TGTGCCTGGAGTCTCGTCGGTGCGCAGTATTTT. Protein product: CAWSLVGAQYF. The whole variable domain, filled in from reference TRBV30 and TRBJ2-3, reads SQTIHQWPATLVQPVGSPLSLECTVEGTSNPNLYWYRQAAGRGLQLLFYSVGIGQISSEVPQNLSASRPQDRQFILSSKKLLLSDSGFYLCAWSLVGAQYFGPGTRLTVL.

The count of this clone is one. This CDR3 is CAWKASGEYEQYF. CDR3 in DNA: TGTGCCTGGAAGGCTAGTGGAGAATACGAGCAGTACTTC. The rearrangement joins TRBV30 to TRBJ2-7; no clear D. Trimming pared 4 bases from V and 4 bases from J, leaving 14 bases between. Germline CDR1 is GTSNPN and CDR2 is SVGIG (reference sequence). This CDR3 is built from 13 residues.

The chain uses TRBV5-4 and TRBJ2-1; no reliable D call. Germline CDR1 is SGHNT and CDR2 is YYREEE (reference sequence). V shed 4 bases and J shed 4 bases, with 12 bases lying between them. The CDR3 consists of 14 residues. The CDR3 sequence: CASSPSPTYNEQFF. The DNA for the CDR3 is TGTGCCAGCAGCCCGAGCCCCACGTACAATGAGCAGTTCTTC. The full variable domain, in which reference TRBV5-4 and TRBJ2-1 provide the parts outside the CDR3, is ETGVTQSPTHLIKTRGQQVTLRCSSQSGHNTVSWYQQALGQGPQFIFQYYREEENGRGNFPPRFSGLQFPNYSSELNVNALELDDSALYLCASSPSPTYNEQFFGPGTRLTVL.

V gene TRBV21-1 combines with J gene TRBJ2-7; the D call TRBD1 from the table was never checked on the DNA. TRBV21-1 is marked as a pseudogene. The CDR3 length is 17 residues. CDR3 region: CASSKEGRDRSSYEQYF. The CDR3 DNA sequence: TGTGCCAGCAGCAAAGAGGGCCGGGACAGGTCCTCCTACGAGCAGTACTTC.

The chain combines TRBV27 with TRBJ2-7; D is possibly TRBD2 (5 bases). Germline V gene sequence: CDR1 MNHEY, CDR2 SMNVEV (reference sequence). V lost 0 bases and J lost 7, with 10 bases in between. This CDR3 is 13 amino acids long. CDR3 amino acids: CASSLSATSEQYF. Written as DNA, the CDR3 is TGTGCCAGCAGTTTATCGGCCACTAGTGAGCAGTACTTC.

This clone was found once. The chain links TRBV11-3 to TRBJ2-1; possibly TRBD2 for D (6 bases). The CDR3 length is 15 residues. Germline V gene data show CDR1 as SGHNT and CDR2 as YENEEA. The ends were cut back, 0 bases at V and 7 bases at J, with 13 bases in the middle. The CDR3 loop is CASSLDSLRGNEQFF. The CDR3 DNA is TGTGCCAGCAGCTTAGATAGCTTGCGGGGAAATGAGCAGTTCTTC. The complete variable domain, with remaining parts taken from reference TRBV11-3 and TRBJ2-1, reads EAGVVQSPRYKIIEKKQPVAFWCNPISGHNTLYWYLQNLGQGPELLIRYENEEAVDDSQLPKDRFSAERLKGVDSTLKIQPAELGDSAVYLCASSLDSLRGNEQFFGPGTRLTVL.

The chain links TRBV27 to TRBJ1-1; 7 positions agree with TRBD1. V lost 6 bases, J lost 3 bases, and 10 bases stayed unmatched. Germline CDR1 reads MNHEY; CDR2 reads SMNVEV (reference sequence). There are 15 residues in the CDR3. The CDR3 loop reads CASSLNRDSDTEAFF. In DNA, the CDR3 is TGTGCCAGCAGCCTAAATAGGGACAGCGACACTGAAGCTTTCTTT.

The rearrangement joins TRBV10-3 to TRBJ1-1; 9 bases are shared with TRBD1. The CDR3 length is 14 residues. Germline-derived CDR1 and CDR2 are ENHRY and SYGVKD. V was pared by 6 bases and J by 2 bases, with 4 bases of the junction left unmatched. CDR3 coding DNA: TGTGCCATCAGCCGGGGACAGGGAAACACTGAAGCTTTCTTT. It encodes CAISRGQGNTEAFF.

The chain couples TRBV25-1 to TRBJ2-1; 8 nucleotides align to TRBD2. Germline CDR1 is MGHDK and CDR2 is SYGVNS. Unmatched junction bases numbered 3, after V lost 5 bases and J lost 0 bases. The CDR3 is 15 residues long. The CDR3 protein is CASSLAGGSYNEQFF. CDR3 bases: TGTGCCAGCAGTCTCGCGGGAGGCTCCTACAATGAGCAGTTCTTC.

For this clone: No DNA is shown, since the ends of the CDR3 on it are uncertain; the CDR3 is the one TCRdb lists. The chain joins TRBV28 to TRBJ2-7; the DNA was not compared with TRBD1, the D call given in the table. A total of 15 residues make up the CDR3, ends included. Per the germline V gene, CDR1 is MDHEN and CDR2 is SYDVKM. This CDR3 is CASNGVGTGALDGYF.

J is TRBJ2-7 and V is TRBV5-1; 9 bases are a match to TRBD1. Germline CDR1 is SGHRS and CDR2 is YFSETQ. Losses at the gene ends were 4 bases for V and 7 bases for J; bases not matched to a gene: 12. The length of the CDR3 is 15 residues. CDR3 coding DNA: TGCGCCAGCAGCATACCGGGACAGGGCCAGAGGGAGCAGTACTTC. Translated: CASSIPGQGQREQYF.

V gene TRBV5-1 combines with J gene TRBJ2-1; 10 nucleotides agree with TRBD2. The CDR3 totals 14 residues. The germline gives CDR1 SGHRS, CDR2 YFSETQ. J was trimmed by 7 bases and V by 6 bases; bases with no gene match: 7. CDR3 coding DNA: TGCGCCAGCAAGCGGGCTAGCGGGAGTAATGAGCAGTTCTTC. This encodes CASKRASGSNEQFF.

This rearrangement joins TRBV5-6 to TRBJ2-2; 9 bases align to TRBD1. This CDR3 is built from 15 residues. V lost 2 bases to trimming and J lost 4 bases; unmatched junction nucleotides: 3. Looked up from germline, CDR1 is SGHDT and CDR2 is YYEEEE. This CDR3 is CASSLQGAFTGELFF. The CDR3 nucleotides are TGTGCCAGCAGCTTACAGGGGGCCTTCACCGGGGAGCTGTTTTTT. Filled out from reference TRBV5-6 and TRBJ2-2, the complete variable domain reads DAGVTQSPTHLIKTRGQQVTLRCSPKSGHDTVSWYQQALGQGPQFIFQYYEEEERQRGNFPDRFSGHQFPNYSSELNVNALLLGDSALYLCASSLQGAFTGELFFGEGSRLTVL.

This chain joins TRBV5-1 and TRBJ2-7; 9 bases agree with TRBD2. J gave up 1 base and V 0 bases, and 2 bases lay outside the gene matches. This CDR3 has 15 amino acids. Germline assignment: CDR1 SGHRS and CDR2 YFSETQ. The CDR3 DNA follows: TGCGCCAGCAGCTTGGTTCTAGCGGGGTCCTACGAGCAGTACTTC. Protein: CASSLVLAGSYEQYF.

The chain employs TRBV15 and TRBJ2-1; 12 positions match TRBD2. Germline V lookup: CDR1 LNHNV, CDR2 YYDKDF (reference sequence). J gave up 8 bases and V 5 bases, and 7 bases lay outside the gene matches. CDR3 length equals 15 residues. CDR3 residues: CATSSSGRAADEQFF. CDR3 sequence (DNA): TGTGCCACCAGCTCTAGCGGGAGGGCCGCGGATGAGCAGTTCTTC.

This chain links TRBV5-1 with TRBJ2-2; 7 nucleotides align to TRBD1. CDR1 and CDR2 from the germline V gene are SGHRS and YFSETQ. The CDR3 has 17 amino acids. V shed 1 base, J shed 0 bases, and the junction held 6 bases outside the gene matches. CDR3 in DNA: TGCGCCAGCAGCTTGTTGGGACAGCCTTCGAACACCGGGGAGCTGTTTTTT. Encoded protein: CASSLLGQPSNTGELFF.

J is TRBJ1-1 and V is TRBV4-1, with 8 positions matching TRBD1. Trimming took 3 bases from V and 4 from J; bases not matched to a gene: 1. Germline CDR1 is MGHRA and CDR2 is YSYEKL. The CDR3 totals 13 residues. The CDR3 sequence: CASSHTGGTEAFF. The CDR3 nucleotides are TGCGCCAGCAGCCACACAGGGGGCACTGAAGCTTTCTTT.

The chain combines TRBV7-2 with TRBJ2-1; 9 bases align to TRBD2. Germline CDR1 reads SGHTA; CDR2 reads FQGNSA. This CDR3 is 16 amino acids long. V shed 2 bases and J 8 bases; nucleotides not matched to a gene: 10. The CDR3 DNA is TGTGCCAGCAGCTTATCGAGGTGGACTAGCGTATATGAGCAGTTCTTC. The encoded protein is CASSLSRWTSVYEQFF. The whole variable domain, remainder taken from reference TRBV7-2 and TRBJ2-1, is GAGVSQSPSNKVTEKGKDVELRCDPISGHTALYWYRQSLGQGLEFLIYFQGNSAPDKSGLPSDRFSAERTGGSVSTLTIQRTQQEDSAVYLCASSLSRWTSVYEQFFGPGTRLTVL.

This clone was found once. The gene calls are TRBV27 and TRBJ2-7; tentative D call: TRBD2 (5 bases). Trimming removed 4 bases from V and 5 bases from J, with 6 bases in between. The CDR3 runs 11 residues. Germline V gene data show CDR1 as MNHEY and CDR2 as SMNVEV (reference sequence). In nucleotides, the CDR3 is TGTGCCAGCAGTTCGGGGAACGAGCAGTACTTC. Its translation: CASSSGNEQYF.

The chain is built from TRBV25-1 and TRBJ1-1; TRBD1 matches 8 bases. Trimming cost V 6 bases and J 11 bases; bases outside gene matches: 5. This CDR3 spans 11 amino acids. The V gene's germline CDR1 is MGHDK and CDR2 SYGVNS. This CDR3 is CASRMTGVAFF. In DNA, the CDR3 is TGTGCCAGCAGGATGACAGGGGTTGCTTTCTTT.

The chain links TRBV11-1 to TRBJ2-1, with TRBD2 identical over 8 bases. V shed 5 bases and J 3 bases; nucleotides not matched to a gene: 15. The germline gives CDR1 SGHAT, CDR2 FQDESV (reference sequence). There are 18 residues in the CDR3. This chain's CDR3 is CASSHAPRLAGYYNEQFF. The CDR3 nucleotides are TGTGCCAGCAGCCACGCCCCCCGGCTAGCGGGCTACTACAATGAGCAGTTCTTC.

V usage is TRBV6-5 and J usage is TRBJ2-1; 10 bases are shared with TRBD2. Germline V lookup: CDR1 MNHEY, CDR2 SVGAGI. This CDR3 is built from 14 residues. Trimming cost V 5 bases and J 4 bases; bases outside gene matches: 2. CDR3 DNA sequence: TGTGCCAGCAGTGTAGCGGGAGGTTACAATGAGCAGTTCTTC. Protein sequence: CASSVAGGYNEQFF.

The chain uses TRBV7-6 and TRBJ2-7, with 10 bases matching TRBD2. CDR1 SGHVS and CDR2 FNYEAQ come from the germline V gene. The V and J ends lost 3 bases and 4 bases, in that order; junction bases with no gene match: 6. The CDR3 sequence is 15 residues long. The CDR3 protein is CASSFESGGAYEQYF. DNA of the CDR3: TGTGCCAGCAGCTTTGAAAGCGGGGGGGCTTACGAGCAGTACTTC.

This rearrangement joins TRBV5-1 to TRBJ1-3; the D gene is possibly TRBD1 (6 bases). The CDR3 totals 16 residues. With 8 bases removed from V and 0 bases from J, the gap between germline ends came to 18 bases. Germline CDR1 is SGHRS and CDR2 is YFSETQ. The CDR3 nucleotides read TGCGCCAGGGCTAACAGGGCTAGGGCCTCTGGAAACACCATATATTTT. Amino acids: CARANRARASGNTIYF.

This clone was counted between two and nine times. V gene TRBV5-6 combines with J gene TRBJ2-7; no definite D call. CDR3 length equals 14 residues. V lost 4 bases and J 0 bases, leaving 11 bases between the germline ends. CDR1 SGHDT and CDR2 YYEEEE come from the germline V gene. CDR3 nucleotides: TGTGCCAGCAGCCCTTACTCCCGCTCCTACGAGCAGTACTTC. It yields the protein CASSPYSRSYEQYF.

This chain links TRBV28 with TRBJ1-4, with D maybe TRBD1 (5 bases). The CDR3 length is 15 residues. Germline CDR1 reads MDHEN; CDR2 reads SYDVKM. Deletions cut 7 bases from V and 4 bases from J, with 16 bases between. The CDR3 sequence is CASTRQDTLNEKLFF. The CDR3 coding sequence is TGTGCCAGCACTCGCCAGGACACACTTAATGAAAAACTGTTTTTT. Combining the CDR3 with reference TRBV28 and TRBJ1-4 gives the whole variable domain DVKVTQSSRYLVKRTGEKVFLECVQDMDHENMFWYRQDPGLGLRLIYFSYDVKMKEKGDIPEGYSVSREKKERFSLILESASTNQTSMYLCASTRQDTLNEKLFFGSGTQLSVL.